A selection of T cell receptor beta chains follows, all from one sample in a study of Graves' ophthalmopathy and Graves' hyperthyroidism. TCRdb called the multiplex PCR reads again in MiXCR, with one record for every CDR3 protein. The sample holds hundreds of thousands of distinct CDR3 sequences, approximately 15% seen once. Sequenced sample: blood. All receptors come from a woman aged 25 to 39 with Graves' ophthalmopathy. Each CDR3 is given with its conserved first and last residue. D genes are given only for firm matches. Clone size is given for some rows only: seen once, a few or many times, or a class if the clone is expanded.

clone size	D gene	V gene	J gene	CDR3 DNA	CDR3 protein
many	NA	TRBV5-1	TRBJ1-6	TGCGCCAGCAGCTTGGGGACGGCCAAGCCCCTCCACTTT	CASSLGTAKPLHF
many	NA	TRBV24-1	TRBJ2-5	TGTGCCACCAGTGATTTACAGGAGACCCAGTACTTC	CATSDLQETQYF
many	NA	TRBV29-1	TRBJ1-1	TGCAGCGGATTGGAGGACACTGAAGCTTTCTTT	CSGLEDTEAFF
NA	NA	TRBV12-3/TRBV12-4	TRBJ2-4	TGTGCCAGCAGTTTAACCCCTACGAACATTCAGTACTTC	CASSLTPTNIQYF
NA	NA	TRBV28	TRBJ1-5	TGTGCCAGCAGTTTAGAGGGAGGACTCCGGAATCAGCCCCAGCATTTT	CASSLEGGLRNQPQHF
many	NA	TRBV7-3	TRBJ2-5	TGTGCCAGCAGCTCCGGACAGCCTGCCGGGACCCAGTACTTC	CASSSGQPAGTQYF
NA	TRBD1	TRBV12-3/TRBV12-4	TRBJ2-6	TGTGCCAGCAGTTGGACAGGGGGGTTCTCTGGGGCCAACGTCCTGACTTTC	CASSWTGGFSGANVLTF
many	NA	TRBV12-5	TRBJ2-2	TGTGCTAGTGGTTTAAAAAACACCGGGGAGCTGTTTTTT	CASGLKNTGELFF
NA	TRBD1	TRBV27	TRBJ2-2	TGTGCCAGCAGGATACAGGGGGCGAACACCGGGGAGCTGTTTTTT	CASRIQGANTGELFF
few	TRBD1	TRBV6-2/TRBV6-3	TRBJ2-6	TGTGCCAGCAGACAGAGACCCGGACAGGTTACCTCTGGGGCCAACGTCCTGACTTTC	CASRQRPGQVTSGANVLTF
many	TRBD1	TRBV7-9	TRBJ1-1	TGTGCCAGCAGCTGGGACAGGGGAACTGAAGCTTTCTTT	CASSWDRGTEAFF
many	NA	TRBV3-1	TRBJ1-1	TGTGCCAGCAGCCAAGGGTTCTCGAACACTGAAGCTTTCTTT	CASSQGFSNTEAFF
NA	TRBD2	TRBV6-1	TRBJ2-7	TGTGCCAGCAGTGAGTTTAGCGGGGGGGATGCCGAGCAGTACTTC	CASSEFSGGDAEQYF
many	NA	TRBV7-2	TRBJ2-5	TGTGCCAGCAGCTTGGAGCAGGGGTTATTAGAGACCCAGTACTTC	CASSLEQGLLETQYF
many	NA	TRBV2	TRBJ1-3	TGTGCCAGCAGTGAGGGGTCAGTGGGAAACACCATATATTTT	CASSEGSVGNTIYF
NA	NA	TRBV12-3/TRBV12-4	TRBJ2-7	TGTGCCAGCAGTCCGGGACGGAGGGAGCAGTACTTC	CASSPGRREQYF
NA	TRBD2	TRBV11-1	TRBJ2-7	TGTGCCAGCAGCACTGGGACTAGCGGGATATCCTACGAGCAGTACTTC	CASSTGTSGISYEQYF
many	NA	TRBV2	TRBJ2-2	TGTGCCAGCATGAGGAACACCGGGGAGCTGTTTTTT	CASMRNTGELFF
NA	TRBD1	TRBV3-1	TRBJ2-7	TGTGCCAGCAGCCAAAGGGACAGGGTCGAGCAGTACTTC	CASSQRDRVEQYF
many	TRBD2	TRBV24-1	TRBJ2-2	TGTGCCACCAGTGATACTAGCGGGAGGGTAACCGGGGAGCTGTTTTTT	CATSDTSGRVTGELFF
many	NA	TRBV20-1	TRBJ1-2	TGCAGTGCTAGAGATCTTACAGGGAGGTTCAGGGGCTACACCTTC	CSARDLTGRFRGYTF
many	TRBD2	TRBV20-1	TRBJ2-7	TGCAGTGCTAGACTAGCGGGGGGTGAAGAGTACGAGCAGTACTTC	CSARLAGGEEYEQYF
many	NA	TRBV10-3	TRBJ2-2	TGTGCCATCAGTGAGACAGGGAACACCGGGGAGCTGTTTTTT	CAISETGNTGELFF
many	NA	TRBV29-1	TRBJ1-2	TGCAGCGTTAAGTCAGAGGTATTGTATGGCTACACCTTC	CSVKSEVLYGYTF
many	TRBD2	TRBV6-2/TRBV6-3	TRBJ2-7	TGTGCCAGCAGCTACCCCTCCGGGACTAGCGGACTATACGAGCAGTACTTC	CASSYPSGTSGLYEQYF
NA	NA	TRBV6-5	TRBJ1-6	TGTGCCAGCAGTTACTCGACGGGGAAAAATTCACCCCTCCACTTT	CASSYSTGKNSPLHF
few	TRBD1	TRBV6-1	TRBJ2-2	TGTGCCAGCAGACAAACAGGGGTCGGCACCGGGGAGCTGTTTTTT	CASRQTGVGTGELFF
many	NA	TRBV7-2	TRBJ2-2	TGTGCCAGCAGCAGGGGGGCGGGGAACACCGGGGAGCTGTTTTTT	CASSRGAGNTGELFF
many	NA	TRBV6-1	TRBJ1-2	TGTGCCAGCTCCGACAGCCTGCCCTATGGCTACACCTTC	CASSDSLPYGYTF
many	TRBD1	TRBV6-4	TRBJ1-5	TGTGCCAGCAGTGGCCGAGGGACAGGGTCTAGCAATCAGCCCCAGCATTTT	CASSGRGTGSSNQPQHF
NA	NA	TRBV10-3	TRBJ1-1	TGTGCCATCAGTGAGCAACAGAGGGGTGAAGCTTTCTTT	CAISEQQRGEAFF
few	TRBD2	TRBV30	TRBJ2-5	TGTGCCTGGAGTCGATGGGACTATCAAGAGACCCAGTACTTC	CAWSRWDYQETQYF
many	NA	TRBV6-4	TRBJ2-2	TGTGCCAGCAGTGACTCTGGGCAGGGAGAAACCGGGGAGCTGTTTTTT	CASSDSGQGETGELFF
few	NA	TRBV3-1	TRBJ2-7	TGTGCCAGCAGCCAAGATCTGAGGGAGCAGTACTTC	CASSQDLREQYF
many	NA	TRBV6-5	TRBJ2-4	TGTGCCAGCAGTTACACGGACCATGGGGGCCGCATTAAGTACTTC	CASSYTDHGGRIKYF
NA	NA	TRBV12-3/TRBV12-4	TRBJ1-1	TGTGCCAGCAGTTTACATTCGGCGAACACTGAAGCTTTCTTT	CASSLHSANTEAFF
many	NA	TRBV6-5	TRBJ1-1	TGTGCCAGCAGTTACCTAGACAGCAACACTGAAGCTTTCTTT	CASSYLDSNTEAFF
NA	NA	TRBV6-1	TRBJ1-1	TGTGCCAGCAGACGACTCTCGAACACTGAAGCTTTCTTT	CASRRLSNTEAFF
few	TRBD1	TRBV7-9	TRBJ2-5	TGTGCCACCCTCCGAGGGGGCGCGGCTTTCACTGGGACCCAGTACTTC	CATLRGGAAFTGTQYF
NA	NA	TRBV20-1	TRBJ1-2	TGCAGTGCTAGAGATGAGGATGGCTACACCTTC	CSARDEDGYTF